This TCR beta chain was sequenced for a study of shared clonotypes between healthy human individuals. As for the study in general: For every donor, three CD4 naive, three CD4 memory, two CD8 naive and one CD8 memory plates were used.

Study-level findings and limits: Expectations were that clonotype sharing among donors would be affected by sequencing depth.

The germline CDR1 and CDR2 sequences are SEHNR and FQNEAQ (reference sequence). The ends were cut back, 5 bases at V and 7 bases at J, with 14 bases in the middle. The CDR3 length is 14 residues. The sample holds a few counts of this clone. Its antigen is unknown. About 33,000 T cell genomes (roughly 0.2 ug DNA) went into each sorted-subset replicate. Original data processing: Junction-only sequences produced by ImmunoSEQ had no quality scores, so filtering differed. Sequenced by immunoSEQ multiplex PCR; TCRdb stores in-frame clones only, minus some. The V and J calls and the clone size are those of that table, but D and trimming were determined from the DNA. The sample lists 2 million to 3 million clones, over 85% occurring once.

This clonotype originated in a man aged 18-30 years in good health. Some clones in this sample may be carry-over from other donors' samples. The sequencing input was naive CD4+ T cells from PBMCs. Subset in this sample: CD45RA+ positively selected. The genes are TRBV7-9 and TRBJ1-4; a weak D match, TRBD1 (5 bases). This CDR3 is CASSTGTPGEKLFF. The CDR3 nucleotides are TGTGCCAGCAGCACCGGGACGCCTGGTGAAAAACTGTTTTTT. The whole variable domain, filled in from reference TRBV7-9 and TRBJ1-4, reads DTGVSQNPRHKITKRGQNVTFRCDPISEHNRLYWYRQTLGQGPEFLTYFQNEAQLEKSRLLSDRFSAERPKGSFSTLEIQRTEQGDSAMYLCASSTGTPGEKLFFGSGTQLSVL.